A single sample is the source of the 28 T cell receptor beta chains below, sequenced in a study of CD8 T cells in Susac syndrome. The authors reverse transcribed roughly 0.5 to 1 ug RNA with random hexamers. TCRdb fed the immunoSEQ multiplex PCR reads into MiXCR, producing one record per CDR3 protein. The table shows about 250,000 distinct CDR3 sequences, with roughly 95% occurring only once. What was sequenced was CD4+ T cells from PBMCs. These receptors all stem from a human donor with multiple sclerosis.

The gene calls are TRBV12-3 or TRBV12-4 and TRBJ2-1; maybe TRBD1 (6 bases). The ends were cut back, 7 bases at V and 4 bases at J, with 17 bases in the middle. The CDR3 is 15 amino acids. CDR3 residues: CASTLLGAAYNEQFF. CDR3 sequence (DNA): TGTGCCAGCACCCTCCTGGGGGCGGCATACAATGAGCAGTTCTTC.

The V call is TRBV12-3 or TRBV12-4, the J call TRBJ2-3; 9 bases fit TRBD2. V shed 5 bases, J shed 2 bases, and the junction held 8 bases outside the gene matches. The CDR3 extends over 16 amino acids. DNA for the CDR3: TGTGCCAGCAGTCCGTATAGCGGGGGCCCCACAGATACGCAGTATTTT. Residues: CASSPYSGGPTDTQYF.

The chain couples TRBV3-1 to TRBJ1-5, with a possible D match to TRBD1 (6 bases). V lost 0 bases and J lost 4, with 10 bases in between. Looked up from germline, CDR1 is LGHDT and CDR2 is YNNKEL (reference sequence). The length of the CDR3 is 15 residues. CDR3 in DNA: TGTGCCAGCAGCCAAGATGGGACATCAAATCAGCCCCAGCATTTT. The encoded protein is CASSQDGTSNQPQHF.

This clonotype came up once. The chain carries TRBV27 and TRBJ1-2; D is undetermined. The V and J ends lost 11 bases and 6 bases respectively, with 19 bases between them. The CDR3 extends over 13 amino acids. Germline-derived CDR1 and CDR2 are MNHEY and SMNVEV (reference sequence). CDR3 nucleotides: TGTGCCGTCCGAGGGCTAGAGAAGCATGGCTACACCTTC. Its translation: CAVRGLEKHGYTF.

The chain is built from TRBV7-2 and TRBJ1-2, with D tentatively TRBD1 (6 bases). Between the trimmed V and J ends, which lost 2 bases and 5 bases, there was a span of 12 bases. The CDR3 consists of 14 residues. Germline V gene data show CDR1 as SGHTA and CDR2 as FQGNSA. The CDR3 nucleotides are TGTGCCAGCAGCTTAAGGACAGCCCAATATGGCTACACCTTC. It translates to CASSLRTAQYGYTF.

The chain is built from TRBV5-1 and TRBJ2-5, with 7 positions matching TRBD2. V shed 4 bases and J 2 bases; nucleotides not matched to a gene: 8. Germline V gene data show CDR1 as SGHRS and CDR2 as YFSETQ. The CDR3 runs to 15 residues. The CDR3 loop reads CASSPGGTTQETQYF. The CDR3 DNA sequence: TGCGCCAGCAGCCCTGGCGGGACTACGCAAGAGACCCAGTACTTC.

The rearrangement uses TRBV19 and TRBJ2-3; 12 nucleotides agree with TRBD2. Germline V gene data show CDR1 as LNHDA and CDR2 as SQIVND (reference sequence). V trimming: 5 bases; J trimming: 4 bases; junction bases outside the gene matches: 13. This CDR3 has 18 residues. For the CDR3, the DNA is TGTGCCAGTAGTGGTGGACTAGCGGGGACGCCAAGCTCAGATACGCAGTATTTT. It encodes CASSGGLAGTPSSDTQYF. The whole variable domain, remainder taken from reference TRBV19 and TRBJ2-3, is DGGITQSPKYLFRKEGQNVTLSCEQNLNHDAMYWYRQDPGQGLRLIYYSQIVNDFQKGDIAEGYSVSREKKESFPLTVTSAQKNPTAFYLCASSGGLAGTPSSDTQYFGPGTRLTVL.

The chain combines TRBV30 with TRBJ1-2, with D unclear. V shed 0 bases and J shed 3 bases, with 11 bases lying between them. The length of the CDR3 is 14 residues. The germline gives CDR1 GTSNPN, CDR2 SVGIG (reference sequence). The CDR3 coding sequence is TGTGCCTGGAGTGTACCCTTTCAGTACTATGGCTACACCTTC. Translated, it gives CAWSVPFQYYGYTF.

This clonotype was counted between two and nine times. The chain links TRBV9 to TRBJ2-7; D is unresolved. The V gene's germline CDR1 is SGDLS and CDR2 YYNGEE. The V gene lost 4 bases and the J gene lost 5 bases, with 13 bases spanning the gap. CDR3 size: 13 residues. The CDR3 here is CASSPSPDHEQYV. The CDR3, as DNA: TGTGCCAGCAGCCCCAGCCCAGACCACGAGCAGTACGTC.

This chain connects TRBV5-1 to TRBJ2-3; D is ambiguous. The CDR3 is made up of 15 amino acids. V was pared by 1 base and J by 1 base, with 10 bases between. Germline loops: CDR1 SGHRS, CDR2 YFSETQ. This CDR3 reads CASSLIGDGTDTQYF. CDR3 DNA: TGCGCCAGCAGCTTGATTGGCGATGGCACAGATACGCAGTATTTT.

The rearrangement uses TRBV19 and TRBJ2-3; maybe TRBD1 (8 bases). Germline values: CDR1 LNHDA, CDR2 SQIVND (reference sequence). V shed 5 bases and J shed 2 bases, with 17 bases lying between them. The CDR3 runs to 16 residues. This CDR3 is CASSPSGGQVTDTQYF. The CDR3 nucleotides read TGTGCCAGTAGTCCCTCGGGGGGACAGGTCACAGATACGCAGTATTTT.

The chain joins TRBV5-6 to TRBJ1-2; TRBD1 matches 9 bases. The length of the CDR3 is 14 residues. The trim removed 3 bases at V and 10 bases at J, leaving 10 bases unmatched. Germline CDR1 and CDR2: SGHDT and YYEEEE. The CDR3 DNA is TGTGCCAGCAGCTCGACTCCGGGACAGGGTCCCTACACCTTC. It encodes CASSSTPGQGPYTF.

This rearrangement joins TRBV20-1 to TRBJ2-7; 11 bases are shared with TRBD1. Germline loops: CDR1 DFQATT, CDR2 SNEGSKA (reference sequence). V shed 2 bases, J shed 6 bases, and the junction held 6 bases outside the gene matches. CDR3 length: 14 amino acids. Here the CDR3 DNA reads TGCAGTGCTAGACCTCCCGGGACAGGGGGCGAGCAGTACTTC. It yields the protein CSARPPGTGGEQYF.

The V and J genes are TRBV15 and TRBJ1-2, with no clear D. CDR3 size: 14 residues. The germline V gene has CDR1 LNHNV and CDR2 YYDKDF (reference sequence). The V end was cut by 3 bases, the J end by 4 bases, with 12 bases between. The CDR3 sequence is CATSRETQAYGYTF. CDR3 DNA sequence: TGTGCCACCAGCAGGGAGACTCAAGCCTATGGCTACACCTTC. The whole variable domain, remainder taken from reference TRBV15 and TRBJ1-2, is DAMVIQNPRYQVTQFGKPVTLSCSQTLNHNVMYWYQQKSSQAPKLLFHYYDKDFNNEADTPDNFQSRRPNTSFCFLDIRSPGLGDTAMYLCATSRETQAYGYTFGSGTRLTVV.

CDR3 bases: TGTGCCAGTACAGATCACAATGAGCAGTTCTTC. This codes for CASTDHNEQFF. The rearrangement joins TRBV19 to TRBJ2-1; D gene ambiguous. Germline V gives CDR1 LNHDA, CDR2 SQIVND (reference sequence). Trimming took off 7 bases at V and 5 bases at J, with 6 bases between the two ends. The CDR3 spans 11 residues.

The chain has TRBV28 and TRBJ2-7; D remains unclear. This CDR3 has 11 amino acids. Per the germline V gene, CDR1 is MDHEN and CDR2 is SYDVKM. V lost 6 bases and J 4 bases, leaving 7 bases between the germline ends. DNA of the CDR3: TGTGCCAGCAGCCCGAATTACGAGCAGTACTTC. This codes for CASSPNYEQYF.

The chain is built from TRBV29-1 and TRBJ2-2; tentatively, D is TRBD2 (6 bases). Deletions cut 5 bases from V and 5 bases from J, with 12 bases between. Looked up from germline, CDR1 is SQVTM and CDR2 is ANQGSEA. CDR3 length: 13 residues. The CDR3 DNA is TGCAGCGTTAGACGGACTACTACCGGGGAGCTGTTTTTT. It specifies CSVRRTTTGELFF.

This chain joins TRBV7-2 and TRBJ2-3; D uncertain. This CDR3 is 14 amino acids long. Trimming pared 5 bases from V and 4 bases from J, leaving 13 bases between. Germline-derived CDR1 and CDR2 are SGHTA and FQGNSA. The CDR3 is CASSPLGLADTQYF. CDR3 bases: TGTGCCAGCAGCCCCTTGGGATTGGCAGATACGCAGTATTTT. The full variable domain, rest sourced from reference TRBV7-2 and TRBJ2-3, is GAGVSQSPSNKVTEKGKDVELRCDPISGHTALYWYRQSLGQGLEFLIYFQGNSAPDKSGLPSDRFSAERTGGSVSTLTIQRTQQEDSAVYLCASSPLGLADTQYFGPGTRLTVL.

The chain is built from TRBV6-5 and TRBJ1-2; no definite D call. The CDR3 is made up of 14 amino acids. Germline V gene sequence: CDR1 MNHEY, CDR2 SVGAGI. The V end lost 6 bases, the J end lost 4 bases, and 15 bases lay between the germline ends. The CDR3 sequence: CASRDRIVSYGYTF. DNA of the CDR3: TGTGCCAGCAGGGACCGGATCGTTAGCTATGGCTACACCTTC.

The V call is TRBV19, the J call TRBJ2-2, with TRBD2 matching over 16 bases. V shed 6 bases and J 5 bases; nucleotides not matched to a gene: 12. CDR3 length equals 19 residues. The V gene's germline CDR1 is LNHDA and CDR2 SQIVND (reference sequence). CDR3 in DNA: TGTGCCAGTAGCCTCCCGGGACTAGCGGGAGGGCCACGGACCGGGGAGCTGTTTTTT. This translates into CASSLPGLAGGPRTGELFF.

The V call is TRBV20-1, the J call TRBJ2-3; 8 nucleotides agree with TRBD2. The ends lost 1 base at V and 2 bases at J; junction bases unmatched: 8. Germline loops: CDR1 DFQATT, CDR2 SNEGSKA (reference sequence). The CDR3 has 16 amino acids. As DNA, the CDR3 is TGCAGTGCTAGAGGGGAGGGAGCGGGGGTCACAGATACGCAGTATTTT. It is translated as CSARGEGAGVTDTQYF.

The chain has TRBV30 and TRBJ1-2, with D hard to call. CDR1 is GTSNPN, CDR2 SVGIG, per germline (reference sequence). CDR3 length: 11 amino acids. Between the trimmed V and J ends, which lost 6 bases and 10 bases, there was a span of 15 bases. The CDR3 bases are TGTGCCTGCCCCTTCGCCTGGACCTACACCTTC. Translated, it gives CACPFAWTYTF.

DNA of the CDR3: TGTGCCAGCAGCTTATCGCTGGCAGATACGCAGTATTTT. Its protein product is CASSLSLADTQYF. The rearrangement uses TRBV13 and TRBJ2-3; D ambiguous. Germline CDR1 reads PRHDT; CDR2 reads FYEKMQ (reference sequence). The germline V and J ends were trimmed by 2 bases and 4 bases, with 7 bases remaining between them. The CDR3 is 13 residues long.

The CDR3 protein is CASSAAGISADTQYF. Written as DNA, the CDR3 is TGTGCCAGCAGCGCGGCAGGGATCTCAGCAGATACGCAGTATTTT. The rearrangement links TRBV5-6 to TRBJ2-3, with TRBD1 as a possible D gene (5 bases). Germline V gene sequence: CDR1 SGHDT, CDR2 YYEEEE. The CDR3 is made up of 15 amino acids. V dropped 4 bases and J dropped 4 bases, with 16 bases sitting between them.

V gene TRBV27 combines with J gene TRBJ1-1, with D maybe TRBD1 (5 bases). Germline CDR1 and CDR2: MNHEY and SMNVEV (reference sequence). CDR3 length equals 15 residues. V lost 1 base and J 1 base, leaving 10 bases between the germline ends. The CDR3 region is CASSLFRTPNTEAFF. The CDR3 DNA sequence: TGTGCCAGCAGTTTATTCAGGACACCGAACACTGAAGCTTTCTTT.

This clonotype has more than one count but fewer than ten. The V call is TRBV7-2, the J call TRBJ1-2, with TRBD1 matching over 7 bases. Looked up from germline, CDR1 is SGHTA and CDR2 is FQGNSA. This CDR3 has 16 amino acids. Trimming took 1 base from V and 6 from J; bases not matched to a gene: 11. The CDR3, as DNA: TGTGCCAGCAGCTTAGGCTGGGATAGGGGGCCGGATGGCTACACCTTC. Translation gives CASSLGWDRGPDGYTF.

The chain employs TRBV2 and TRBJ1-2, with D perhaps TRBD1 (6 bases). V lost 7 bases, J lost 4 bases, and 16 bases lay in between. The CDR3 is 14 amino acids. From germline, CDR1 is SNHLY and CDR2 FYNNEI. CDR3 DNA sequence: TGTGCCAGCAAAACACAGGGTGAAGTCTATGGCTACACCTTC. This encodes CASKTQGEVYGYTF.

J is TRBJ1-1 and V is TRBV6-4; a weak D match, TRBD1 (5 bases). CDR1 and CDR2 (germline): MRHNA, SNTAGT. This CDR3 spans 14 amino acids. Trimming took 0 bases from V and 4 from J, leaving 9 bases between them. The CDR3 nucleotides read TGTGCCAGCAGTGACTCCGGAGGGGCCACTGAAGCTTTCTTT. It is translated as CASSDSGGATEAFF.